The present T cell receptor (beta chain) was sequenced within a study of CD8+ T cells in alopecia areata. Treatment reported: oral pan-JAK inhibitor, 5-10 mg twice daily. cDNA prepared by RNA extraction and subsequent reverse transcription served as the template for sequencing. Using immunoSEQ multiplex PCR, the repertoire was profiled, and TCRdb retains in-frame clones only, with some absent. The sample includes around 270,000 clones, roughly 50% of them seen just once. The input for sequencing was CD4+ T cells sorted from blood, taken at week 24, from a patient treated with tofacitinib. The sequence derives from a human donor with alopecia areata.

DNA for the CDR3: TGTGCCAGCAGCTTGGAGTGGGGGCCTTACGAGCAGTACTTC. This translates into CASSLEWGPYEQYF. The J gene is TRBJ2-7, the V gene TRBV7-2; perhaps TRBD1 as D (6 bases). Trimming took 3 bases from V and 4 from J, leaving 13 bases between them. Germline V gene data show CDR1 as SGHTA and CDR2 as FQGNSA. The CDR3 is made up of 14 amino acids. Looking up the rest from reference TRBV7-2 and TRBJ2-7 gives the full variable domain: GAGVSQSPSNKVTEKGKDVELRCDPISGHTALYWYRQSLGQGLEFLIYFQGNSAPDKSGLPSDRFSAERTGGSVSTLTIQRTQQEDSAVYLCASSLEWGPYEQYFGPGTRLTVT.